This TCR beta chain originates from a study of CD8 T cells in cerebrospinal fluid in Alzheimer's disease. The CDR3 runs to 11 residues. The V gene's germline CDR1 is SQVTM and CDR2 ANQGSEA. This clonotype is labeled large based on frequency. TCRdb reprocessed the 10x single-cell sequencing reads and keeps a single row for each CDR3 protein, giving no DNA. This sample's table has roughly 1,400 distinct CDR3 sequences. The sequencing input was cerebrospinal fluid. The sequence was obtained from a human donor in good health. The V and J genes are TRBV29-1 and TRBJ2-5; TCRdb selects TRBD1, and the lack of DNA leaves this call unchecked. CDR3 region: CSVRGDATQYF.